The entry below describes one TCR beta chain. Its antigen remains unknown. The data were obtained in a study of OX40 agonist ivuxolimab in advanced cancers. Study outcomes and limitations: Researchers report that CD8+ T cells had, on average, more expanded clones than CD4+.

Only in-frame clones appear in the TCRdb table, and some are missing; sequencing was by immunoSEQ multiplex PCR. Among fewer than 90,000 clones, roughly 88% were seen once, and the ten largest hold approximately 0.71%. Anyone with autoimmune disease history or systemic immunosuppression was excluded. CDR3 length equals 15 residues. Germline-derived CDR1 and CDR2 are MNHEY and SVGAGI. V lost 3 bases and J lost 0, with 9 bases in between. The TCR comes from an adult with an advanced solid tumor such as melanoma, head and neck, liver or kidney cancer. This sample comprised CD4+ or CD8+ T cells sorted from blood, obtained in a trial of the OX40 agonist ivuxolimab. The chain joins TRBV6-5 to TRBJ1-3; weak D call: TRBD1 (5 bases). CDR3 nucleotides: TGTGCCAGCAGTTATGGGGGGACCTCTGGAAACACCATATATTTT. Its protein product is CASSYGGTSGNTIYF.